This TCR beta chain was identified during a study of cytomegalovirus exposure and HLA in healthy donors. General study points: Specificity for CMV antigens was confirmed in vitro for a few of the CMV-associated chains. A list of 164 TCR beta chains associated with cytomegalovirus was given. A later analysis linked a missense variant in DCLRE1C to the trimming of TCR beta V and J genes.

Germline lookup yields CDR1 SGHVS and CDR2 FQNEAQ. With 2 bases clipped from V and 2 bases from J, the junction kept 17 bases outside the gene matches. This CDR3 is 19 amino acids long. A note on this clone: Its antigen is as yet unknown.

With 60 Vbeta and 13 Jbeta primers, the PCR was carried out. TCRdb keeps only in-frame clones here, not all; method: immunoSEQ multiplex PCR. Counted here are about 140,000 clones, roughly four fifths occurring once; the ten biggest clones make up more than 4.5%. Material: PBMCs. V and J are TRBV7-8 and TRBJ1-2; 7 bases align to TRBD1. This TCR was recovered from a woman between 45 and 65 years old in good health and CMV-seronegative. CDR3 DNA: TGTGCCAGCAGCTTAAGGATAGGCGCGACAGGGCATAGCAACTATGGCTACACCTTC. Translation gives CASSLRIGATGHSNYGYTF.